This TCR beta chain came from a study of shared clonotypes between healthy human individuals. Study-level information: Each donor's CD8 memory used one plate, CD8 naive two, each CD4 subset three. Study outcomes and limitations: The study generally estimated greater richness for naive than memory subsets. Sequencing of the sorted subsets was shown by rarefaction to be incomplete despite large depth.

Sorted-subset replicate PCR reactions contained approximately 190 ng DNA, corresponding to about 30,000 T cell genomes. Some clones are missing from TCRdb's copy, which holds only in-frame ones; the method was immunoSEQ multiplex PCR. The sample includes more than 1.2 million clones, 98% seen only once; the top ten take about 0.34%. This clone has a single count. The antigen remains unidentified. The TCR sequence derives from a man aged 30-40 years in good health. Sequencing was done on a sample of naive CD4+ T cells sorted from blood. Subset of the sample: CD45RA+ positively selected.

The CDR3, as DNA: TGTGCCAGCAGTTTCCTACCCGGCGGTACTAACACCCACTACACCTTC. Translated: CASSFLPGGTNTHYTF. V is TRBV28 and J is TRBJ1-2; D gene ambiguous. Germline V gives CDR1 MDHEN, CDR2 SYDVKM. The V gene lost 3 bases and the J gene lost 10 bases, with 24 bases spanning the gap. The CDR3 consists of 16 residues.